This T cell receptor beta chain was profiled in a study of blood T cell repertoires in COVID-19. Study context: Both acute and convalescent COVID-19 samples were obtained from the United States, Italy and Spain. Nucleic acid was either cDNA or gDNA, and it came from T cells, B-cell-depleted T cells, or PBMCs.

Trimming stripped 4 bases from V and 1 base from J, with 13 bases between. CDR3 length: 16 amino acids. Germline CDR1 reads LNHDA; CDR2 reads SQIVND (reference sequence). Under the authors' procedure: Reference gene primer amplification gave estimated nucleated cell counts. The table came from immunoSEQ multiplex PCR; TCRdb's copy has only in-frame clones and leaves some out. Clone size and the V and J calls come from that table; the DNA yielded D and trimming. The data show more than 35,000 clones, with about four fifths seen just once and roughly 25% held by the top ten. The source is a man aged 65 to 85 with acute or convalescent COVID-19. This chain connects TRBV19 to TRBJ2-2, with TRBD2 as a possible D gene (6 bases). Sequenced input: peripheral blood. CDR3 in amino acids: CASSTWDWQNTGELFF. CDR3 DNA: TGTGCCAGTAGTACCTGGGACTGGCAGAACACCGGGGAGCTGTTTTTT.